Below are 24 T cell receptor beta chains sequenced from a single sample in a study of cytomegalovirus exposure and HLA in healthy donors. Vbeta (60) and Jbeta (13) primers were used in the PCR. The assay was immunoSEQ multiplex PCR, and TCRdb's table has in-frame clones only and misses some. The sample consists of about 150,000 clones, 73% of them appearing once. The sample consisted of PBMCs. Receptor source: a woman aged 18-35 years in good health and CMV-seropositive.

This clone was observed a handful of times. The rearrangement links TRBV7-6 to TRBJ2-1, with D possibly being TRBD1 (6 bases). The CDR3 loop spans 15 amino acids. The germline V gene has CDR1 SGHVS and CDR2 FNYEAQ. Trimming shortened V by 1 base and J by 3 bases, and 10 bases separated the two germline ends. CDR3 amino acids: CASSLVGAGYNEQFF. Written as DNA, the CDR3 is TGTGCCAGCAGCTTAGTGGGGGCAGGCTACAATGAGCAGTTCTTC.

The rearrangement joins TRBV27 to TRBJ2-7, with 10 nucleotides matching TRBD2. Germline V CDR1 and CDR2: MNHEY, SMNVEV (reference sequence). The length of the CDR3 is 16 residues. With 6 bases clipped from V and 0 bases from J, the junction kept 8 bases outside the gene matches. CDR3 loop: CASSPHRTSGSYEQYF. The CDR3 DNA sequence: TGTGCCAGCAGCCCCCACCGGACTAGCGGCTCCTACGAGCAGTACTTC.

The rearrangement uses TRBV9 and TRBJ2-5; TRBD2 matches at 13 bases. The CDR3 is 16 amino acids. Germline lookup yields CDR1 SGDLS and CDR2 YYNGEE. Trimming cost V 4 bases and J 4 bases; bases outside gene matches: 7. CDR3 coding DNA: TGTGCCAGCAGCTCAACTAGCGGGGGGGCCCCAGAGACCCAGTACTTC. This sequence encodes CASSSTSGGAPETQYF.

The chain has TRBV2 and TRBJ2-1; no clear D gene. The germline V gene has CDR1 SNHLY and CDR2 FYNNEI. This CDR3 is built from 14 residues. V was clipped by 4 bases and J by 9 bases, with 16 bases between them. The CDR3 region is CASSGRPPPSEQFF. CDR3 coding DNA: TGTGCCAGCAGTGGGCGCCCTCCACCTAGTGAGCAGTTCTTC.

The chain carries TRBV6-4 and TRBJ2-6; D is possibly TRBD2 (5 bases). V was trimmed by 2 bases and J by 0 bases, leaving 11 bases between them. Looked up from germline, CDR1 is MRHNA and CDR2 is SNTAGT. The CDR3 runs to 17 residues. The CDR3 loop is CASSDGIEGSGANVLTF. In nucleotides, the CDR3 is TGTGCCAGCAGTGACGGTATCGAGGGCTCTGGGGCCAACGTCCTGACTTTC.

The chain has TRBV15 and TRBJ2-1; 11 bases line up with TRBD2. Per germline, CDR1 LNHNV and CDR2 YYDKDF (reference sequence). With 0 bases clipped from V and 2 bases from J, the junction kept 3 bases outside the gene matches. The CDR3 is made up of 17 amino acids. The CDR3 sequence: CATSRDSSGGPYNEQFF. CDR3 DNA: TGTGCCACCAGCAGAGATTCTAGCGGGGGGCCCTACAATGAGCAGTTCTTC.

The V call is TRBV18, the J call TRBJ2-2; D remains unclear. The CDR3 is 15 amino acids. In germline, CDR1 is KGHSH, CDR2 LQKENI. V dropped 6 bases and J dropped 6 bases, with 17 bases sitting between them. As DNA, the CDR3 is TGTGCCAGCTCCCCCACGGAGAGGAAGGCCGGGGAGCTGTTTTTT. Translating it yields CASSPTERKAGELFF.

V and J are TRBV6-5 and TRBJ1-5, with 9 bases that match TRBD1. Looked up from germline, CDR1 is MNHEY and CDR2 is SVGAGI. The CDR3 has 14 amino acids. Trimming took 2 bases from V and 4 from J; bases not matched to a gene: 0. CDR3 in DNA: TGTGCCAGCAGTTACGACAGGGGGAATCAGCCCCAGCATTTT. Encoded protein: CASSYDRGNQPQHF.

This clone was observed a few times. The chain combines TRBV7-9 with TRBJ2-5; 7 bases match TRBD1. The V segment lost 1 base and the J segment 4 bases; nucleotides outside the gene matches: 3. Looked up from germline, CDR1 is SEHNR and CDR2 is FQNEAQ (reference sequence). CDR3 length: 14 amino acids. CDR3 sequence (DNA): TGTGCCAGCAGCTTAGGCAGGGGGATAGAGACCCAGTACTTC. Encoded protein: CASSLGRGIETQYF.

This chain uses TRBV18 with TRBJ1-2, with D possibly matching TRBD1 (5 bases). Germline V CDR1 and CDR2: KGHSH, LQKENI. CDR3 size: 16 residues. Trimming cost V 4 bases and J 8 bases, with 23 bases left between them. CDR3 region: CASSRSTDGDLRGYTF. CDR3 in DNA: TGTGCCAGCTCACGATCGACAGATGGAGATCTCCGAGGCTACACCTTC.

This clone appeared a few times. This chain's CDR3 is CASSSRDREIRADTQYF. The DNA for the CDR3 is TGTGCCAGCAGCTCCCGGGACAGGGAGATCCGAGCAGATACGCAGTATTTT. This chain joins TRBV7-2 and TRBJ2-3; 9 bases match TRBD1. The CDR3 is 17 amino acids. The germline CDR1 and CDR2 sequences are SGHTA and FQGNSA. Germline trimming cut 4 bases from V and 4 bases from J; bases unmatched to any gene: 12.

The chain recombines TRBV30 with TRBJ1-1, with 7 bases identical to TRBD1. Germline assignment: CDR1 GTSNPN and CDR2 SVGIG (reference sequence). The ends lost 5 bases at V and 4 bases at J; junction bases unmatched: 10. CDR3 length: 14 amino acids. The CDR3 bases are TGTGCCTGGGTTGGGACAGATCATGGCACTGAAGCTTTCTTT. This translates into CAWVGTDHGTEAFF. Using reference TRBV30 and TRBJ1-1 for the parts outside the CDR3, the full variable domain is SQTIHQWPATLVQPVGSPLSLECTVEGTSNPNLYWYRQAAGRGLQLLFYSVGIGQISSEVPQNLSASRPQDRQFILSSKKLLLSDSGFYLCAWVGTDHGTEAFFGQGTRLTVV.

The rearrangement uses TRBV7-9 and TRBJ2-2, with TRBD1 as a possible D gene (6 bases). There are 15 residues in the CDR3. CDR1 is SEHNR, CDR2 FQNEAQ, per germline (reference sequence). The CDR3 coding sequence is TGTTCCACTGAAACAGGGACAACTAACACCGGGGAGCTGTTTTTT. Encoded protein: CSTETGTTNTGELFF.

This sequence joins TRBV19 and TRBJ1-5; 10 bases fit TRBD1. V lost 3 bases and J lost 2; bases outside the gene matches: 16. The germline V gene has CDR1 LNHDA and CDR2 SQIVND (reference sequence). CDR3 size: 20 residues. DNA for the CDR3: TGTGCCAGTAGTATTCGCCGGGACAGGGGCGAGGTAGTGGGCAATCAGCCCCAGCATTTT. It specifies CASSIRRDRGEVVGNQPQHF.

V and J are TRBV5-4 and TRBJ2-2, with a possible D match to TRBD2 (6 bases). The CDR3 consists of 16 residues. Germline CDR1 SGHNT, CDR2 YYREEE (reference sequence). V dropped 0 bases and J dropped 0 bases, with 9 bases sitting between them. CDR3 DNA: TGTGCCAGCAGCTTGGGTCCGGGAGCGAACACCGGGGAGCTGTTTTTT. This codes for CASSLGPGANTGELFF.

This clone was detected only once. This chain uses TRBV18 with TRBJ1-6; TRBD1 might be the D (6 bases). The V end lost 1 base, the J end lost 7 bases, and 14 bases lay between the germline ends. The CDR3 contains 16 residues. CDR1 is KGHSH, CDR2 LQKENI, per germline. The CDR3 reads CASSPRQGIKNSPLHF. DNA for the CDR3: TGTGCCAGCTCACCACGGCAGGGGATCAAGAATTCACCCCTCCACTTT. Variable domain in full (rest from reference TRBV18 and TRBJ1-6): NAGVMQNPRHLVRRRGQEARLRCSPMKGHSHVYWYRQLPEEGLKFMVYLQKENIIDESGMPKERFSAEFPKEGPSILRIQQVVRGDSAAYFCASSPRQGIKNSPLHFGNGTRLTVT.

The chain recombines TRBV2 with TRBJ2-2; D is unresolved. CDR1 SNHLY and CDR2 FYNNEI come from the germline V gene. This CDR3 spans 12 amino acids. V was cut by 6 bases and J by 6 bases, with 8 bases left in between. CDR3 sequence (DNA): TGTGCCAGCAGAAACGAGCCCGGGGAGCTGTTTTTT. Translating gives CASRNEPGELFF.

The J gene is TRBJ2-3, the V gene TRBV5-1, with D possibly being TRBD2 (5 bases). The CDR3 extends over 14 amino acids. Germline CDR1 and CDR2: SGHRS and YFSETQ. V was trimmed by 1 base and J by 2 bases, leaving 8 bases between them. CDR3 DNA: TGCGCCAGCAGCTTGCGGGATCTCACAGATACGCAGTATTTT. This codes for CASSLRDLTDTQYF.

The chain links TRBV5-4 to TRBJ2-2; 11 nucleotides match TRBD1. The CDR3 loop spans 17 amino acids. J gave up 3 bases and V 0 bases, and 4 bases lay outside the gene matches. In germline, CDR1 is SGHNT, CDR2 YYREEE (reference sequence). CDR3 region: CASSLAGQGGDTGELFF. The CDR3 region has the DNA TGTGCCAGCAGCTTGGCGGGACAGGGGGGTGACACCGGGGAGCTGTTTTTT. Using reference TRBV5-4 and TRBJ2-2 for the parts outside the CDR3, the full variable domain is ETGVTQSPTHLIKTRGQQVTLRCSSQSGHNTVSWYQQALGQGPQFIFQYYREEENGRGNFPPRFSGLQFPNYSSELNVNALELDDSALYLCASSLAGQGGDTGELFFGEGSRLTVL.

The chain uses TRBV28 and TRBJ2-5, with D possibly matching TRBD2 (6 bases). The germline gives CDR1 MDHEN, CDR2 SYDVKM. Trimming pared 3 bases from V and 5 bases from J, leaving 10 bases between. This CDR3 has 13 amino acids. The CDR3 loop reads CASSLGGSETQYF. CDR3 DNA sequence: TGTGCCAGCAGTTTGGGGGGTTCGGAGACCCAGTACTTC.

The chain is built from TRBV7-9 and TRBJ1-6, with 7 bases fitting TRBD1. The CDR3 is 16 residues long. Trimming took 1 base from V and 9 from J; bases not matched to a gene: 9. CDR1 is SEHNR and CDR2 is FQNEAQ in the germline V gene (reference sequence). The CDR3 loop reads CASSLEYDRAASPLHF. DNA for the CDR3: TGTGCCAGCAGCTTAGAATACGACAGGGCGGCTTCACCCCTCCACTTT.

The rearrangement uses TRBV2 and TRBJ2-7; a possible D gene is TRBD1 (6 bases). Trimming left V 4 bases short and J 3 bases short, with 25 bases between. CDR3 length: 18 amino acids. Germline assignment: CDR1 SNHLY and CDR2 FYNNEI. CDR3 bases: TGTGCCAGCAGTGTAGCTGAGAAAGGGACACCTCCGGGCTACGAGCAGTACTTC. Its protein is CASSVAEKGTPPGYEQYF. Full variable domain (missing parts from reference TRBV2 and TRBJ2-7): EPEVTQTPSHQVTQMGQEVILRCVPISNHLYFYWYRQILGQKVEFLVSFYNNEISEKSEIFDDQFSVERPDGSNFTLKIRSTKLEDSAMYFCASSVAEKGTPPGYEQYFGPGTRLTVT.

In this sample, this clone turned up a few times. V is TRBV4-3 and J is TRBJ2-2; 7 bases line up with TRBD2. The junction had 9 bases not matched to a gene; V was cut back by 4 bases and J by 7 bases. Germline V gene sequence: CDR1 LGHNA, CDR2 YSLEER. The CDR3 is made up of 15 amino acids. CDR3 amino acids: CASSPGREVGGELFF. CDR3 coding DNA: TGCGCCAGCAGCCCGGGACGGGAGGTTGGCGGGGAGCTGTTTTTT.

This rearrangement joins TRBV4-3 to TRBJ1-1, with D possibly TRBD1 on 6 matching bases. CDR1 is LGHNA, CDR2 YSLEER, per germline. The CDR3 contains 14 residues. Trimming cost V 4 bases and J 4 bases, with 13 bases left between them. The CDR3 DNA follows: TGCGCCAGCAGCCGGAGAGACAGGCTCACTGAAGCTTTCTTT. This sequence encodes CASSRRDRLTEAFF.